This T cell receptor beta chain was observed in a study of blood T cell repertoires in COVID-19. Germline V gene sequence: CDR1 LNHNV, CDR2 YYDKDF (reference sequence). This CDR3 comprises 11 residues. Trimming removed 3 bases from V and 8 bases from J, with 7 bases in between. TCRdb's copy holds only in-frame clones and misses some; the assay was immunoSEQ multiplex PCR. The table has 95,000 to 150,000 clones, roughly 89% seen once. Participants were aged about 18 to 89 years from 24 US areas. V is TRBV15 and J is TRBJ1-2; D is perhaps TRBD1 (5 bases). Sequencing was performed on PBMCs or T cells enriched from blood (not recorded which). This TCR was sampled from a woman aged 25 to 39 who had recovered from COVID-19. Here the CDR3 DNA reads TGTGCCACCAGCAGGGGACTCGGCTACACCTTC. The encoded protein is CATSRGLGYTF.